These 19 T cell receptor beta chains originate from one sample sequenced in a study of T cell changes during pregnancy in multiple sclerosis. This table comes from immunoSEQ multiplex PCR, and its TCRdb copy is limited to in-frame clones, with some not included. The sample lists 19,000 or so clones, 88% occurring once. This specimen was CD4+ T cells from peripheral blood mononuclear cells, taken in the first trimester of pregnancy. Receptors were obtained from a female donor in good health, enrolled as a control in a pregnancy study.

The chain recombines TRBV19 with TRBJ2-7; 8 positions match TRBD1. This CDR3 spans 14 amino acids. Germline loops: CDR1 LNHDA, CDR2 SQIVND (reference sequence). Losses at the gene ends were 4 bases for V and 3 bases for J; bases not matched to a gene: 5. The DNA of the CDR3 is TGTGCCAGTAGTAAACAGGGGGGTGTCTACGAGCAGTACTTC. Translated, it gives CASSKQGGVYEQYF.

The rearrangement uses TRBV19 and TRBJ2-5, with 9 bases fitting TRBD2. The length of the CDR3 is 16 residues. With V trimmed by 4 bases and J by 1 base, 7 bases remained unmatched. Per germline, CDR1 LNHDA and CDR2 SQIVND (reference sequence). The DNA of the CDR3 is TGTGCCAGTAGTAGGAGCGGGAGGACATCCCAAGAGACCCAGTACTTC. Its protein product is CASSRSGRTSQETQYF.

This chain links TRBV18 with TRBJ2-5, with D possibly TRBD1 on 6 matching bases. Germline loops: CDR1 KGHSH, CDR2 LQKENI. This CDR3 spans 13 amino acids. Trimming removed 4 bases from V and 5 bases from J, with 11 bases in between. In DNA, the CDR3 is TGTGCCAGCTCACTAACAGGGTTTGAGACCCAGTACTTC. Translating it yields CASSLTGFETQYF.

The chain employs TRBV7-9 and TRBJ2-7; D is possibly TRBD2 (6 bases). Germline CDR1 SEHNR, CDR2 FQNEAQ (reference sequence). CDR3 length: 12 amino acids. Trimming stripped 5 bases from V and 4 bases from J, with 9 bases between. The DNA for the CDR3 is TGTGCCAGCAGCCCGGCGGGGTACGAGCAGTACTTC. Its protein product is CASSPAGYEQYF.

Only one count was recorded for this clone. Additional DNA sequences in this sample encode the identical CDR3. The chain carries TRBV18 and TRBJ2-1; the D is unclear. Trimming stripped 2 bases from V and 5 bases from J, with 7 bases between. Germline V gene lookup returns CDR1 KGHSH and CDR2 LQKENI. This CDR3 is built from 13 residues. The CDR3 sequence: CASSPSTDNEQFF. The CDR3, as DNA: TGTGCCAGCTCACCATCTACAGACAATGAGCAGTTCTTC.

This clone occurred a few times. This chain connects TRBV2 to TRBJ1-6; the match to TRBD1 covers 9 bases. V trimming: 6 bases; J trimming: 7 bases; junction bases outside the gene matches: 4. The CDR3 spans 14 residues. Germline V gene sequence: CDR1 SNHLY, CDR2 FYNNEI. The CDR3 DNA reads TGTGCCAGCAGAAGGACAGGGGAAAATTCACCCCTCCACTTT. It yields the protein CASRRTGENSPLHF.

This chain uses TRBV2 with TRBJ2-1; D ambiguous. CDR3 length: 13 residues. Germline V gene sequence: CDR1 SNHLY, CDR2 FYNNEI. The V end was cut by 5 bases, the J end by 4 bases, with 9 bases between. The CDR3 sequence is CASSTELYNEQFF. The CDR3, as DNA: TGTGCCAGCAGTACAGAACTTTACAATGAGCAGTTCTTC.

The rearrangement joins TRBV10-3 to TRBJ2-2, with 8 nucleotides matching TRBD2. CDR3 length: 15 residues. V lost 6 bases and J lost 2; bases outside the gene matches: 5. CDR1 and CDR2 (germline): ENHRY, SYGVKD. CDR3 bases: TGTGCCATCAGATTTGGACTAGCAAACACCGGGGAGCTGTTTTTT. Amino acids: CAIRFGLANTGELFF.

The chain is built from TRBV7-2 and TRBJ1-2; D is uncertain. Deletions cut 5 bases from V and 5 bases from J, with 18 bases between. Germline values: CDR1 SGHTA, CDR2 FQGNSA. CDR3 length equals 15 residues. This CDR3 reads CASSDTQVGRYGYTF. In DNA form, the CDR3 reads TGTGCCAGCAGCGATACCCAAGTGGGCAGATATGGCTACACCTTC.

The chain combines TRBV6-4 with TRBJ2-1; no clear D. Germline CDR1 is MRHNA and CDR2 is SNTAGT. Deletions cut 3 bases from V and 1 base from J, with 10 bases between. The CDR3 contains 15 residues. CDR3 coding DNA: TGTGCCAGCAGTGAACGAGCAAGTTCCTACAATGAGCAGTTCTTC. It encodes CASSERASSYNEQFF.

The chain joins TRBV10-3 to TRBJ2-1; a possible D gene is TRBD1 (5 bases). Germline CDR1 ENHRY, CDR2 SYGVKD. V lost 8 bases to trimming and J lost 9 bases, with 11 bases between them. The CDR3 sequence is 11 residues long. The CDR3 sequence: CAILDRGEQFF. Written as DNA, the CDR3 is TGTGCCATCCTCGATAGGGGTGAGCAGTTCTTC.

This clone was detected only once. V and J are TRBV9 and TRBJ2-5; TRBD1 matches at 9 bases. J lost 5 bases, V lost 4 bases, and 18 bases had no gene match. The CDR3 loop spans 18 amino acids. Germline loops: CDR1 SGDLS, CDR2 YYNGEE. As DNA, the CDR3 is TGTGCCAGCAGCCCTGCCACAGGGGGCCGGCCCTCCGGGGAGACCCAGTACTTC. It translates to CASSPATGGRPSGETQYF.

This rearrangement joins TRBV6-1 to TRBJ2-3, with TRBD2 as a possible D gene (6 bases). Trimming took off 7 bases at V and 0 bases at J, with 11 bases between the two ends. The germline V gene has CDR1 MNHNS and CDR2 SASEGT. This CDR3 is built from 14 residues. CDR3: CASMVGGSTDTQYF. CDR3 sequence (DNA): TGTGCCAGCATGGTGGGGGGAAGCACAGATACGCAGTATTTT.

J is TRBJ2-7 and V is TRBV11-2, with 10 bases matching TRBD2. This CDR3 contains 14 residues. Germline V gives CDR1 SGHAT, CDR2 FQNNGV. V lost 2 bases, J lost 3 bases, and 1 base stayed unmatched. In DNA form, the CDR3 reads TGTGCCAGCAGCTTATCTAGCGGGAGCTACGAGCAGTACTTC. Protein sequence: CASSLSSGSYEQYF.

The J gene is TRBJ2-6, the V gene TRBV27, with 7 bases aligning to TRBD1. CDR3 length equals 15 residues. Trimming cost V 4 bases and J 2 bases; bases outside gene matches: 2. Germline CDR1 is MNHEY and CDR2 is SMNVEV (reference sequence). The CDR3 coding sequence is TGTGCCAGCAGTTCGCAGGGGGCTGGGGCCAACGTCCTGACTTTC. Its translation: CASSSQGAGANVLTF.

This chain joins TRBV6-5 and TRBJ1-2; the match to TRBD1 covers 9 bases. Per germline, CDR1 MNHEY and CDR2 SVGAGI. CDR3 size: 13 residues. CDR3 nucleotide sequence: TGTGTCACGTGGGGACAGGGCAGGAGAAGCTACACCTTC. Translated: CVTWGQGRRSYTF.

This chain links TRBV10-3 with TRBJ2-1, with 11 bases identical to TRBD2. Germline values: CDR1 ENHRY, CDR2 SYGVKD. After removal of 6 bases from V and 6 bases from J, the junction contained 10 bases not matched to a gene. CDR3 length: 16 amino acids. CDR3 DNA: TGTGCCATCAGAGCACTAGCGGGAGTATCATCCAATGAGCAGTTCTTC. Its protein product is CAIRALAGVSSNEQFF.

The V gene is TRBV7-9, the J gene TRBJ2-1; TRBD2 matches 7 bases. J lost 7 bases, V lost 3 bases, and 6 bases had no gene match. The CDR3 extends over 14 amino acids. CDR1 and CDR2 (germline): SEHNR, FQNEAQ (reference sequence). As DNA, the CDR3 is TGTGCCAGCAGCTTGTCCGGGACTACAAATGAGCAGTTCTTC. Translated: CASSLSGTTNEQFF. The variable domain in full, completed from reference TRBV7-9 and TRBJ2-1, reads DTGVSQNPRHKITKRGQNVTFRCDPISEHNRLYWYRQTLGQGPEFLTYFQNEAQLEKSRLLSDRFSAERPKGSFSTLEIQRTEQGDSAMYLCASSLSGTTNEQFFGPGTRLTVL.

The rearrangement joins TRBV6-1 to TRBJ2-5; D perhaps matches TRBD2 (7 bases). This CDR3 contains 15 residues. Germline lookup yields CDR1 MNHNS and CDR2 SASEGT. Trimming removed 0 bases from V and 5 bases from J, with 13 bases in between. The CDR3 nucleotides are TGTGCCAGCAGTGAAGCTTCGGGGGGCTCTGAGACCCAGTACTTC. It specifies CASSEASGGSETQYF.